This record concerns one TCR beta chain sequence. Its antigen is not yet known. Base qualities are missing; no much larger clone stands one base away. TCR CDR3 regions were amplified from genomic DNA by multiplex PCR using the deep immunoSEQ assay. Extracted genomic DNA from each cell subset was spread evenly across all wells of several immunoSEQ 96-well plates, with each plate serving as a replicate. For sorted subsets, around 200 ng genomic DNA, equal to 30,000 to 35,000 T cell genomes, was loaded into each replicate PCR. Purified libraries were measured with a Qubit 3.0 fluorometer, size-checked on a Bioanalyzer 2100, and measured again with the KAPA Library Quantification kit. Every immunoSEQ 96-well plate was sequenced on a dedicated single-read 150-cycle Illumina NextSeq 550 flow cell. The study's processing was this. Because the immunoSEQ output held only junctional sequences and lacked quality scores, the filtering could not match the filtering applied to full-length reads. To assign V/J genes and CDR3, sequences were annotated using PyIR, a Python wrapper for IgBLAST v1.9, with IMGT germline references. Any read was removed if the V/J assignment was weak (E-value above 1e-6), the CDR3 was missing, or the read contained stop codons, out-of-frame junctions, or ambiguous translated residues. V3J clonotypes were defined by identical inferred V gene, J gene, and CDR3 amino acid sequence. Percentage overlap between repertoires was computed as shared unique clonotypes divided by the size of the smaller repertoire. Repertoire richness was assessed with RTK rarefaction, the Chao1 estimator, and Recon v2.1 estimates of unobserved clonotypes. For all TCRbeta clonotypes obtained by the gDNA method from a few donors, generation probabilities were computed with OLGA. TCRdb holds this immuneACCESS table with in-frame rearrangements only. Some clones are missing; in checked studies, unresolved V genes explain under half, and the rest has no known cause. V, J and clone size derive from that table, while D and trimming were established from the DNA sequence. The sample includes approximately 1,500,000 clones, with approximately 98% observed a single time. Together, the top ten hold 0.4% to 0.45% of the sample.

V is shortened by 2 bases, J by 0 bases, and the region joining them spans 13 bases. Reading from cysteine to phenylalanine, the CDR3 counts 16 amino acids. The CDR3 DNA has 48 bases and is translated from base 1. CDR1 GTSNPN and CDR2 SVGIG were looked up in the germline V gene (reference sequence). The data were obtained in a study of shared clonotypes between healthy human individuals (dated by TCRdb to about 2020). Regarding the complete study: A couple of women and a few men aged 18 to 49 years were included in the cohort. For each donor, three plates each were used for CD4 naive and CD4 memory, two plates were used for CD8 naive, and one plate was used for CD8 memory. To estimate repertoire size and how much clonotypes are shared between individuals, the study performed deep sequencing of blood TCR repertoires from roughly five healthy adults. To increase sequencing depth and limit assay-specific biases, different laboratories used diverse techniques to prepare libraries and sequence TCR repertoires. Between about 0.8 and 8.9 billion PBMCs per donor were obtained by leukapheresis.

The full study reports these points: Compared with non-shared clonotypes, clonotypes shared by all four sorted-subset donors had higher generation probabilities. Estimated clonotype richness was generally larger for naive than for memory subsets. Rarefaction of sorted-subset datasets indicated incomplete sequencing despite the large sequencing depth. Pairwise subsampling indicated that sequencing depth was expected to affect the degree of clonotype sharing among donors. Because the study included only a small number of donors, the genetic and exposure-history diversity represented was limited. Sharing across several donors was observed for around 5% of naive CD4, 3% to 3.5% of naive CD8, roughly 2.4% of memory CD4, and less than 0.45% of memory CD8 clonotypes. Sampling was restricted to blood, and TCR repertoires in tissues likely differ from the TCR repertoires found in blood.

Donors were healthy HIV-negative adults with no recently reported acute infections or vaccinations. Only Caucasian adults living in Nashville, Tennessee, USA were represented among the donors. CD4+ T cells were enriched through magnetic negative selection, after which naive cells were positively selected on CD45RA and the remaining negative fraction served as the memory subset. After blood collection by leukapheresis, PBMCs were isolated using Ficoll-Histopaque density gradient centrifugation and then cryopreserved in the vapor phase of liquid nitrogen. Purity and quantity of every magnetically sorted T cell population were checked by analytical flow cytometry. Each sorted fraction had its genomic DNA isolated and then quantified by UV absorbance on a Nanodrop 2000c.

The origin of this receptor is a man aged 30-40 years in good health. The V gene is TRBV30 and the J gene is TRBJ1-4; D gene: possibly TRBD1, on 5 matching bases. The sequenced sample was naive CD4+ T cells sorted from blood. This specimen's cell subset or site label, per the study, means: CD45RA+ positively selected. The CDR3 protein is CAWSQGGGTTNEKLFF. The DNA sequence follows: TGTGCCTGGAGTCAAGGCGGGGGGACAACTAATGAAAAACTGTTTTTT.